This T cell receptor (beta chain) emerged from a study of blood T cell repertoires in COVID-19. Study details: COVID-19 samples collected from the United States, Italy and Spain covered acute and convalescent phases. T cells, B-cell-depleted T cells, or PBMCs supplied cDNA or gDNA.

Authors' data handling: Reference gene primer amplification gave nucleated cell count estimates. Assay: immunoSEQ multiplex PCR; the TCRdb copy retains only in-frame clones and omits some. For V, J and clone size, that table is used; D and trimming come from the DNA. The data hold about 220,000 clones, with around 84% observed a single time. This CDR3 is built from 16 residues. Trimming removed 4 bases at V and 4 bases at J, with 20 bases between. Germline-derived CDR1 and CDR2 are SGHNT and YYREEE (reference sequence). This clonotype originated in a woman aged 55-75 years who had recovered from COVID-19. The specimen sequenced was peripheral blood. The rearrangement joins TRBV5-4 to TRBJ1-1; D gene unclear. CDR3 in DNA: TGTGCCAGCAGCCGCAAAGGCGCGGGGATGGGCACTGAAGCTTTCTTT. It yields the protein CASSRKGAGMGTEAFF.